Listed below are T cell receptor beta chains from one sample, sequenced in a study of T cells in Graves' hyperthyroidism and ophthalmopathy. TCRdb independently ran MiXCR on the multiplex PCR reads; one entry per CDR3 protein. The sample holds approximately 630,000 distinct CDR3 sequences, under 20% seen once. Sequenced sample: blood. All receptors derive from a woman aged 30 to 39 with Graves' hyperthyroidism. Both conserved end residues are trimmed from each CDR3. Part of the rows lack a size; the others show once, few, many or a class for expanded clones.

J: TRBJ1-4
size: -
V: TRBV24-1
CDR3: ATQQGFNEKLF

J: TRBJ2-5
size: many
V: TRBV28
CDR3: ASSSQPNQETQY

J: TRBJ1-2
size: -
V: TRBV9
CDR3: ASSVGNRANYGYT

J: TRBJ2-2
size: -
V: TRBV25-1
CDR3: ASSSAWISNGELF

J: TRBJ1-2
size: many
V: TRBV20-1
CDR3: SAPDRVHGYT

J: TRBJ2-7
size: few
V: TRBV5-1
CDR3: ASSLTGTSSSYEQC

J: TRBJ2-1
size: -
V: TRBV6-4
CDR3: ASSYGQGRVSNEQF

J: TRBJ2-7
size: many
V: TRBV28
CDR3: ASSLSGAREQY

J: TRBJ1-2
size: -
V: TRBV20-1
CDR3: SASDRRVYGYT

J: TRBJ2-2
size: few
V: TRBV5-5
CDR3: ASSLVAGTGELF

J: TRBJ1-2
size: few
V: TRBV7-3
CDR3: ASRLVANYGYT

J: TRBJ1-1
size: many
V: TRBV11-2
CDR3: ASSPRTGAF

J: TRBJ2-3
size: -
V: TRBV7-3
CDR3: ASSLNFGGATDTQY

J: TRBJ2-1
size: -
V: TRBV20-1
CDR3: SAKAYGRVGGEQF

J: TRBJ2-2
size: few
V: TRBV6-1
CDR3: ASTYMSWTGRAGELF

J: TRBJ2-1
size: many
V: TRBV12-3/TRBV12-4
CDR3: ASSPRSGSYNEQF

J: TRBJ2-1
size: many
V: TRBV20-1
CDR3: SASRGGSSYNEQF

J: TRBJ2-3
size: many
V: TRBV28
CDR3: AASSPGPDTQY

J: TRBJ2-2
size: -
V: TRBV3-1
CDR3: ASSLRQGRLTGELF

J: TRBJ2-3
size: many
V: TRBV6-1
CDR3: ASKGGQTSTDTQY

J: TRBJ2-3
size: many
V: TRBV6-6
CDR3: ASSYSLDRGGDTQY

J: TRBJ2-2
size: -
V: TRBV27
CDR3: ASFGQGRAGELF

J: TRBJ2-6
size: many
V: TRBV2
CDR3: ASSERSGANVLT

J: TRBJ2-7
size: few
V: TRBV11-2
CDR3: ASSQDRSSYYEQY

J: TRBJ1-6
size: few
V: TRBV7-3
CDR3: ASSQTGGGGSPLH

J: TRBJ2-5
size: many
V: TRBV6-1
CDR3: ASSEALRASGRGETQY

J: TRBJ2-7
size: few
V: TRBV14
CDR3: ASSQEWGSYEQY

J: TRBJ1-5
size: many
V: TRBV27
CDR3: ASSTKWPGYSNQPQH

J: TRBJ1-6
size: few
V: TRBV27
CDR3: ASCGGNSPLH

J: TRBJ2-2
size: many
V: TRBV28
CDR3: ASSLTGWGTGELF

J: TRBJ2-7
size: -
V: TRBV20-1
CDR3: SASVLYEGAYEQY

J: TRBJ2-7
size: -
V: TRBV7-9
CDR3: ASRGPRARSPYAQY